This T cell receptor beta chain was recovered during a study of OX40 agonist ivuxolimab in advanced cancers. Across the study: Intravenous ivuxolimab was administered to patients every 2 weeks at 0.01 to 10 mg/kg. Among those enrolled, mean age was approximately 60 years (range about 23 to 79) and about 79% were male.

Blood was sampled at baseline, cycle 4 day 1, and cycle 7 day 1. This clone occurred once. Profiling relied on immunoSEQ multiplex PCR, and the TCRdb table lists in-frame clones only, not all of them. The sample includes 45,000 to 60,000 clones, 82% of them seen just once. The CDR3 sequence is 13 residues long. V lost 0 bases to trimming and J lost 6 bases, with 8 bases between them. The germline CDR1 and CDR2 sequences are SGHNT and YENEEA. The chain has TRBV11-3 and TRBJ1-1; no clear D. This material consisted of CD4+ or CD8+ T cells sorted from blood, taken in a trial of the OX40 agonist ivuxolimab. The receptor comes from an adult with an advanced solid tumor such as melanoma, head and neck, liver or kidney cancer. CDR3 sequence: CASSLESVSEAFF. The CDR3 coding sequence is TGTGCCAGCAGCTTAGAGTCTGTGTCTGAAGCTTTCTTT.